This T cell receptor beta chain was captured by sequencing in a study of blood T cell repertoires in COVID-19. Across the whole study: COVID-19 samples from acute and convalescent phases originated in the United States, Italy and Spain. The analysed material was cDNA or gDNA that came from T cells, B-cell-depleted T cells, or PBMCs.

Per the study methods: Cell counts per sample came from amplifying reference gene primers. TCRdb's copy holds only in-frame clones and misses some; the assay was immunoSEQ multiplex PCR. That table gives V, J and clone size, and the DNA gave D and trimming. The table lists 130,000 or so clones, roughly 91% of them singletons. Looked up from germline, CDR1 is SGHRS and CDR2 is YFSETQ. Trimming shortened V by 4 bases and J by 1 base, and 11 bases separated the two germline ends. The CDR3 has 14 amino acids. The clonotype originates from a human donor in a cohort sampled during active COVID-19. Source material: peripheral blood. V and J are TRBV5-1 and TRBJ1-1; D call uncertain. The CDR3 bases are TGCGCCAGCAGCGAGCAGGCGACGAACACTGAAGCTTTCTTT. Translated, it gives CASSEQATNTEAFF.